The entry that follows covers one TCR beta chain sequence. This CDR3 has 14 residues. Germline V gene lookup returns CDR1 SNHLY and CDR2 FYNNEI. V gave up 2 bases and J gave up 5 bases; unmatched junction bases: 1. The data belong to a study of blood T cell repertoires in COVID-19. The data were produced by immunoSEQ multiplex PCR, yet TCRdb's version contains in-frame clones alone and is incomplete. The top ten hold approximately 7.2% of the sample, which has some 220,000 clones, around 80% seen once. The V gene is TRBV2, the J gene TRBJ2-3, with 10 nucleotides matching TRBD2. The TCR sequence derives from a woman aged 65 to 85 with acute or convalescent COVID-19. Material: peripheral blood. CDR3: CASSELAGVDTQYF. The CDR3, as DNA: TGTGCCAGCAGTGAACTAGCGGGGGTAGATACGCAGTATTTT.